The clone carrying this T cell receptor (beta chain) has only one observation. Its target is unknown. Template switching added a universal primer binding site, and final cDNA carried unique molecular identifiers. TCRdb called the 5' RACE reads again in MiXCR, with one record for every CDR3 protein. The sample contains some 1,700,000 distinct CDR3 sequences, under 35% of which appear only once. Deletions cut 6 bases from V and 4 bases from J, with 12 bases between. The length of the CDR3 is 13 residues. CDR1 is SNHLY and CDR2 is FYNNEI in the germline V gene. The sample comes from a study of identical twins. General study results and limits: Out-of-frame alpha sequences common to twins exhibited an excess of low generation probability.

The receptor comes from a newborn girl in good health. The chain joins TRBV2 to TRBJ1-2; TRBD1 might be the D (6 bases). The sequenced material came from cord blood. CDR3 amino acids: CASRGGQVYGYTF. As DNA, the CDR3 is TGTGCCAGCAGGGGGGGACAAGTCTATGGCTACACCTTC.